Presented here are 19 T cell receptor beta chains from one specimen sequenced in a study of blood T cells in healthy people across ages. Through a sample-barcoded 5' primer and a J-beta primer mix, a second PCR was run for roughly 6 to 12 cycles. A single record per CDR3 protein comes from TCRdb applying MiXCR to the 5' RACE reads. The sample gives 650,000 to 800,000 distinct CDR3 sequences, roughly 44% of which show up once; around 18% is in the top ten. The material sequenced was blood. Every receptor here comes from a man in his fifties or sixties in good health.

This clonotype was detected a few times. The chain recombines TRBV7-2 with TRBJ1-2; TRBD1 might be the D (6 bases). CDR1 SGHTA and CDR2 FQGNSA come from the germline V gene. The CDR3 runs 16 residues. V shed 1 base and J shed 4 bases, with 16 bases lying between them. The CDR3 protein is CASSLGSGGAVYGYTF. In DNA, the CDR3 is TGTGCCAGCAGCTTAGGTTCCGGGGGGGCGGTCTATGGCTACACCTTC. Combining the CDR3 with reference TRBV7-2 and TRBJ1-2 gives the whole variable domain GAGVSQSPSNKVTEKGKDVELRCDPISGHTALYWYRQSLGQGLEFLIYFQGNSAPDKSGLPSDRFSAERTGGSVSTLTIQRTQQEDSAVYLCASSLGSGGAVYGYTFGSGTRLTVV.

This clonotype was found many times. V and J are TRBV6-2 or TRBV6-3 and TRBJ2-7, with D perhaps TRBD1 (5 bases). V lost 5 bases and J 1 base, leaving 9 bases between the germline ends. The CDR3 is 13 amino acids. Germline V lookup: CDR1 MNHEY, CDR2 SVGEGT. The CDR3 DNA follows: TGTGCCAGCAGTCCGACAGTTTCCTACGAGCAGTACTTC. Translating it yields CASSPTVSYEQYF.

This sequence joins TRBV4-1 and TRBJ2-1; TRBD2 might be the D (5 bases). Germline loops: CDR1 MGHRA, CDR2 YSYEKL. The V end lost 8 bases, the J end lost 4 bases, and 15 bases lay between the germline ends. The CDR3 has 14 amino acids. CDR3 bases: TGCGCCAGCGGGCCTACGGGGATGTACAATGAGCAGTTCTTC. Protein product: CASGPTGMYNEQFF.

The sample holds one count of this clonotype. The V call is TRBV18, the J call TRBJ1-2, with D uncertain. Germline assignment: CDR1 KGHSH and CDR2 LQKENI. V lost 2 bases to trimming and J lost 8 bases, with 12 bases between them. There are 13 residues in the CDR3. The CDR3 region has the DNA TGTGCCAGCTCACCAGGCGTCCTATGGGGCTACACCTTC. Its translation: CASSPGVLWGYTF. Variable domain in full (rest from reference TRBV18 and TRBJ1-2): NAGVMQNPRHLVRRRGQEARLRCSPMKGHSHVYWYRQLPEEGLKFMVYLQKENIIDESGMPKERFSAEFPKEGPSILRIQQVVRGDSAAYFCASSPGVLWGYTFGSGTRLTVV.

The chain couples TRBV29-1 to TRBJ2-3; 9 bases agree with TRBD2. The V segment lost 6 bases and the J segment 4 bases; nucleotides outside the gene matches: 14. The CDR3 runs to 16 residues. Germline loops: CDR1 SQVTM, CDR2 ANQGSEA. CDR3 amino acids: CSVRGSLAGRSDTQYF. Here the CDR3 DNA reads TGCAGCGTCCGGGGCAGCCTAGCGGGGAGGTCAGATACGCAGTATTTT.

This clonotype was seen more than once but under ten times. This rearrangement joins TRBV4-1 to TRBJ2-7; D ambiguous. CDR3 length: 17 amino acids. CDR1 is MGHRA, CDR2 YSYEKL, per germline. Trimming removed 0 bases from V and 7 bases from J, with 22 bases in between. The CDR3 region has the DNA TGCGCCAGCAGCCAAGAATTAACCGGGTACTCCTACAATGAGCAGTACTTC. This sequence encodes CASSQELTGYSYNEQYF.

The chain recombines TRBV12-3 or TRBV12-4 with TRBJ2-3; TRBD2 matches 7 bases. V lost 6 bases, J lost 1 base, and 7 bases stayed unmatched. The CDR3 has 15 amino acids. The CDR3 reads CASSPPTSGTDTQYF. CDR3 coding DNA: TGTGCCAGCAGCCCCCCCACTAGCGGCACAGATACGCAGTATTTT.

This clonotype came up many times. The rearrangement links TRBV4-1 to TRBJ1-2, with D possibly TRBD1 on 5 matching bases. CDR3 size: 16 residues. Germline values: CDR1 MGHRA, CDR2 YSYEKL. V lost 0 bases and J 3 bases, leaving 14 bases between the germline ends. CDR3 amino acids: CASSQEERGRDYGYTF. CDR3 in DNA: TGCGCCAGCAGCCAAGAAGAACGTGGCAGGGACTATGGCTACACCTTC.

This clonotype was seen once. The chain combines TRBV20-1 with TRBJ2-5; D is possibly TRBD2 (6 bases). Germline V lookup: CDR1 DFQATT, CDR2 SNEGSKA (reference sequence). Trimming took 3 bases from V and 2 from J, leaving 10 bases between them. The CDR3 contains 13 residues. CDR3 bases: TGCAGTGCTAGGGACTACAAACAAGAGACCCAGTACTTC. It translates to CSARDYKQETQYF.

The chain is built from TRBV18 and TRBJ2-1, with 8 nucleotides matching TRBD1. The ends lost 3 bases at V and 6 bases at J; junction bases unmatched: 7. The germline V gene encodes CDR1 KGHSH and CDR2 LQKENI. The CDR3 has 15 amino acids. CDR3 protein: CASSPLRDRGNEQFF. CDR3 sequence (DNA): TGTGCCAGCTCACCGCTTAGAGACAGGGGCAATGAGCAGTTCTTC.

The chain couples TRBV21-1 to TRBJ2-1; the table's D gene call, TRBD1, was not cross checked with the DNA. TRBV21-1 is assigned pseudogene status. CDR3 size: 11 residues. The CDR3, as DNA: TGTGCCATCCGGGGGGCGGATGAGCAGTTCTTC. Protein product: CAIRGADEQFF.

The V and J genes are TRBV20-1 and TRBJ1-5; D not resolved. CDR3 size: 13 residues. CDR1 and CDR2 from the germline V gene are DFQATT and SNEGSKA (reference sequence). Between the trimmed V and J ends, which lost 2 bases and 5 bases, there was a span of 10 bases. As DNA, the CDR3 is TGCAGTGCTAGACCCCTTATTGATCAGCCCCAGCATTTT. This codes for CSARPLIDQPQHF.

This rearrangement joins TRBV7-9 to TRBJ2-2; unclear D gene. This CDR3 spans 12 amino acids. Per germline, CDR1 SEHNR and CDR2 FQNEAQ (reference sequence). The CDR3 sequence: CAETLAAGELFF. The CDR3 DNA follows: TGTGCGGAGACATTGGCCGCCGGGGAGCTGTTTTTT.

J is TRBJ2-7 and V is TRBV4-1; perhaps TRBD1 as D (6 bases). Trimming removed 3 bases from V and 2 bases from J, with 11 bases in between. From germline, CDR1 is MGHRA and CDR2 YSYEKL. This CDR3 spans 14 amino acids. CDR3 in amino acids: CASSQEQGTYEQYF. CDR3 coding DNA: TGCGCCAGCAGCCAGGAACAGGGCACCTACGAGCAGTACTTC.

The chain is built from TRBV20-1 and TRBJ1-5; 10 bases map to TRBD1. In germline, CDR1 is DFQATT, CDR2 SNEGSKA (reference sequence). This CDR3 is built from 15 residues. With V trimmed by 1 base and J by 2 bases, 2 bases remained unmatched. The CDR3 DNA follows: TGCAGTGCTAGAGGAGACAGGGGGCGCAATCAGCCCCAGCATTTT. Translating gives CSARGDRGRNQPQHF.

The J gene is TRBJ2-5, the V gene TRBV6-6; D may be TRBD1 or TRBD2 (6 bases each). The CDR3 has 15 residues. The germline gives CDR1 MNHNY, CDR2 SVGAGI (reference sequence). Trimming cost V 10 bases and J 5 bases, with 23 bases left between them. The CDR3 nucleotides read TGTGCCACACGAGGCGGGGACAAAAGCCGGGAGACCCAGTACTTC. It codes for CATRGGDKSRETQYF.

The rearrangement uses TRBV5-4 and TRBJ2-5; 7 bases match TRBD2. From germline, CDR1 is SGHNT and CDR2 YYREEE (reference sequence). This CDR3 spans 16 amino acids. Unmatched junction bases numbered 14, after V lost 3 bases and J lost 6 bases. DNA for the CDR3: TGTGCCAGCAGCTGGGGGGGGGGGTCAAACTGGAAGACCCAGTACTTC. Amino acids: CASSWGGGSNWKTQYF.

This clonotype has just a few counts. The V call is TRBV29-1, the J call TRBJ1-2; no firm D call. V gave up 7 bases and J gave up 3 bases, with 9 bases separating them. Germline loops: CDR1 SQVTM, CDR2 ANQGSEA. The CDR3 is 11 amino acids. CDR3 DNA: TGCAGCGCTAGGGAGGACTATGGCTACACCTTC. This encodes CSAREDYGYTF.

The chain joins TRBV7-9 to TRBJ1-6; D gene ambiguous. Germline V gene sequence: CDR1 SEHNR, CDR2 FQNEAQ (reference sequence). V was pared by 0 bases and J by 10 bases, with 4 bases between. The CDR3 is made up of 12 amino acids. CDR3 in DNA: TGTGCCAGCAGCTTAGCGACATCACCCCTCCACTTT. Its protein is CASSLATSPLHF. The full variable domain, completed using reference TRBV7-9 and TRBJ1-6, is DTGVSQNPRHKITKRGQNVTFRCDPISEHNRLYWYRQTLGQGPEFLTYFQNEAQLEKSRLLSDRFSAERPKGSFSTLEIQRTEQGDSAMYLCASSLATSPLHFGNGTRLTVT.